Below are 13 T cell receptor beta chains sequenced from a single sample in a study of blood T cell repertoires in COVID-19. Only in-frame clones appear in the TCRdb table, and some are missing; sequencing was by immunoSEQ multiplex PCR. The sample carries 370,000 or so clones, roughly 86% recorded once. The specimen was PBMCs or T cells enriched from blood (not recorded which). These receptor sequences come from a man aged 25 to 45 who had recovered from COVID-19.

CDR3 sequence (DNA): TGTGCCAGCAGCTTAGTTGGCGGCCTGAACACCGGGGAGCTGTTTTTT. Its translation: CASSLVGGLNTGELFF. The chain carries TRBV11-2 and TRBJ2-2, with D hard to call. Per germline, CDR1 SGHAT and CDR2 FQNNGV. V lost 1 base to trimming and J lost 1 base, with 10 bases between them. This CDR3 has 16 residues.

The chain combines TRBV5-1 with TRBJ1-5, with a possible D match to TRBD1 (5 bases). CDR1 is SGHRS and CDR2 is YFSETQ in the germline V gene. CDR3 length: 15 residues. With 4 bases removed from V and 5 bases from J, the gap between germline ends came to 16 bases. Here the CDR3 reads CASSLGSGSDQPQHF. The CDR3, as DNA: TGCGCCAGCAGCCTCGGTTCAGGGTCGGATCAGCCCCAGCATTTT.

This chain connects TRBV5-4 to TRBJ1-1; D is possibly TRBD1 (5 bases). Germline lookup yields CDR1 SGHNT and CDR2 YYREEE (reference sequence). Between the trimmed V and J ends, which lost 2 bases and 4 bases, there was a span of 9 bases. This CDR3 spans 13 amino acids. As DNA, the CDR3 is TGTGCCAGCAGCTTAGAAAGGGGCACTGAAGCTTTCTTT. Encoded protein: CASSLERGTEAFF.

V gene TRBV30 combines with J gene TRBJ1-1; D possibly corresponds to TRBD1 (6 bases). This CDR3 is 15 amino acids long. Germline V lookup: CDR1 GTSNPN, CDR2 SVGIG (reference sequence). The V and J ends lost 2 bases and 2 bases respectively, with 15 bases between them. DNA for the CDR3: TGTGCCTGGAGTCTTACAGGGTATGGAAACACTGAAGCTTTCTTT. Translation gives CAWSLTGYGNTEAFF. Variable domain in full (rest from reference TRBV30 and TRBJ1-1): SQTIHQWPATLVQPVGSPLSLECTVEGTSNPNLYWYRQAAGRGLQLLFYSVGIGQISSEVPQNLSASRPQDRQFILSSKKLLLSDSGFYLCAWSLTGYGNTEAFFGQGTRLTVV.

DNA for the CDR3: TGTGCCAGCAGCTTCAGAAGCTCCTACAATGAGCAGTTCTTC. This translates into CASSFRSSYNEQFF. The V gene is TRBV5-6, the J gene TRBJ2-1; no clear D. Deletions cut 2 bases from V and 0 bases from J, with 6 bases between. CDR1 and CDR2 (germline): SGHDT, YYEEEE. CDR3 length equals 14 residues.

The chain carries TRBV12-5 and TRBJ1-1; possibly TRBD1 for D (6 bases). The CDR3 has 14 amino acids. V lost 9 bases and J lost 0, with 14 bases in between. The germline gives CDR1 LGHNT, CDR2 FRNRAP. CDR3 region: CASRGPTMNTEAFF. CDR3 DNA: TGTGCTAGCAGGGGTCCTACTATGAACACTGAAGCTTTCTTT. Based on the CDR3 plus reference TRBV12-5 and TRBJ1-1, the full variable domain is DARVTQTPRHKVTEMGQEVTMRCQPILGHNTVFWYRQTMMQGLELLAYFRNRAPLDDSGMPKDRFSAEMPDATLATLKIQPSEPRDSAVYFCASRGPTMNTEAFFGQGTRLTVV.

In its sample, this clone was seen once. This chain connects TRBV7-9 to TRBJ2-7; TRBD1 agrees at 8 bases. V lost 5 bases to trimming and J lost 7 bases; unmatched junction nucleotides: 7. Germline V CDR1 and CDR2: SEHNR, FQNEAQ (reference sequence). This CDR3 has 13 residues. The CDR3 DNA follows: TGTGCCAGCAGCCTCGACAGGGGTCAGGAGCAGTACTTC. Translating it yields CASSLDRGQEQYF.

V usage is TRBV6-5 and J usage is TRBJ2-2, with 8 bases that match TRBD2. V shed 5 bases and J 7 bases; nucleotides not matched to a gene: 9. Germline V CDR1 and CDR2: MNHEY, SVGAGI. The CDR3 totals 15 residues. The CDR3 spells CASSKVGGAGGELFF. The CDR3 region has the DNA TGTGCCAGCAGTAAGGTCGGGGGGGCCGGCGGGGAGCTGTTTTTT.

The genes are TRBV7-8 and TRBJ1-4, with TRBD1 identical over 7 bases. The V and J ends lost 3 bases and 4 bases, in that order; junction bases with no gene match: 8. From germline, CDR1 is SGHVS and CDR2 FQNEAQ. The CDR3 extends over 16 amino acids. CDR3 region: CASSFLVGTDNEKLFF. The CDR3, as DNA: TGTGCCAGCAGCTTTTTGGTAGGGACAGATAATGAAAAACTGTTTTTT.

The chain employs TRBV4-2 and TRBJ1-1; D not resolved. Trimming stripped 3 bases from V and 0 bases from J, with 11 bases between. CDR1 is LGHNA and CDR2 is YNFKEQ in the germline V gene. There are 15 residues in the CDR3. CDR3 nucleotide sequence: TGTGCCAGCAGCCATTTACAGATTATGAACACTGAAGCTTTCTTT. Its protein is CASSHLQIMNTEAFF.

The chain couples TRBV2 to TRBJ1-6, with D perhaps matching TRBD1 (6 bases). CDR3 length equals 15 residues. Germline loops: CDR1 SNHLY, CDR2 FYNNEI. The V end lost 6 bases, the J end lost 7 bases, and 16 bases lay between the germline ends. CDR3 residues: CASRDRDTRNSPLHF. The DNA for the CDR3 is TGTGCCAGCAGAGACCGGGACACCAGGAATTCACCCCTCCACTTT.

The rearrangement uses TRBV18 and TRBJ1-5; 7 bases map to TRBD1. The CDR3 spans 16 residues. Germline trimming cut 0 bases from V and 5 bases from J; bases unmatched to any gene: 7. Germline CDR1 and CDR2: KGHSH and LQKENI. The CDR3 region is CASSPPEAGGYQPQHF. CDR3 DNA: TGTGCCAGCTCACCACCCGAGGCAGGGGGATATCAGCCCCAGCATTTT.

This clone was observed a handful of times. The junction differs from germline at one of its ends, possibly a read error. V and J are TRBV25-1 and TRBJ1-1; D is perhaps TRBD1 (5 bases). This CDR3 is 15 amino acids long. Germline CDR1 is MGHDK and CDR2 is SYGVNS. The chain's CDR3 is CASSDSGGLKTEAFF. As DNA, the CDR3 is TGTGCCAGCAGTGACTCCGGGGGGTTGAAAACTGAAGCTTTCTTT.